These T cell receptor beta chains were read from a single sample in a study of tumor-infiltrating lymphocytes in primary liver carcinoma. TCRdb recomputed calls from the multiplex PCR reads with MiXCR, one row per CDR3 protein. This table holds about 180,000 distinct CDR3 sequences, about 60% found once. The sequenced sample consisted of peripheral blood. The source is a man aged 35 to 55 with primary liver carcinoma and hepatitis B virus infection. CDR3s include the opening cysteine and the closing phenylalanine or tryptophan. A D gene is named only where the DNA matches it firmly. Size tells how often a clone was seen (once, few, many) or the class of an expanded clone, and some rows leave it out.

>TRBJ2-5|-|TRBV2|-|11
CASSEREAQYF
TGTGCCAGCAGTGAAAGAGAGGCCCAGTACTTC
>TRBJ2-4|-|TRBV12-3/TRBV12-4|-|11
CAGSSSLRPYF
TGTGCCGGCAGTTCTAGTCTTAGGCCGTACTTC
>TRBJ2-3|-|TRBV11-2|-|15
CGSSLDLAGTDTQYF
TGTGGCAGCAGCTTAGATCTCGCCGGCACAGATACGCAGTATTTT
>TRBJ2-1|-|TRBV6-1|-|12
CAYGVWYNEQLF
TGTGCGTACGGGGTGTGGTACAATGAGCAGCTCTTC
>TRBJ1-2|TRBD1|TRBV10-3|-|14
CAVTGTASNYGYTF
TGTGCCGTAACCGGGACAGCTAGTAACTATGGCTACACCTTC
>TRBJ2-2|-|TRBV6-5|-|15
CASSYDRLGAGELFF
TGTGCCAGCAGTTACGACAGGCTGGGCGCCGGGGAGCTGTTTTTT
>TRBJ2-6|-|TRBV4-2|few|14
CASSPETGANVLTF
TGTGCCAGCAGCCCAGAAACTGGGGCCAACGTCCTGACTTTC
>TRBJ2-1|-|TRBV29-1|-|15
CSVARGGLRDNEQFF
TGCAGCGTGGCCCGAGGGGGGCTCCGGGACAATGAGCAGTTCTTC
>TRBJ2-1|-|TRBV11-2|-|13
CASSLESASEQFF
TGTGCCAGCAGCTTAGAGTCAGCGAGTGAACAGTTCTTC
>TRBJ2-7|-|TRBV4-2|-|13
CASSPDPIYEQYF
TGTGCCAGCAGCCCAGACCCCATTTACGAGCAGTACTTC
>TRBJ2-1|TRBD2|TRBV5-5|-|16
CASSLATGTRYNEQFF
TGTGCCAGCAGCTTGGCTACCGGGACTAGATACAATGAGCAGTTCTTC
>TRBJ2-5|-|TRBV28|-|12
CASSFRQVGHYF
TGTGCCAGCAGTTTCCGACAGGTCGGGCATTACTTC
>TRBJ2-2|TRBD2|TRBV12-3/TRBV12-4|many|15
CASSGTSGFTGELFF
TGTGCCAGTTCCGGGACTAGCGGGTTCACCGGGGAGCTGTTTTTT
>TRBJ2-7|-|TRBV6-5|-|15
CASSYSTGFDYEQYF
TGTGCCAGCAGTTACTCAACAGGGTTCGACTACGAGCAGTACTTC
>TRBJ2-7|-|TRBV14|-|16
CASSPLYSDRDYEQYF
TGTGCCAGCAGCCCTCTCTACTCGGACAGAGACTACGAGCAGTACTTC
>TRBJ2-1|TRBD1|TRBV11-2|-|15
CDSSNPGQGTHEQFF
TGTGACAGCAGCAACCCGGGACAGGGTACCCATGAGCAGTTCTTC
>TRBJ2-7|TRBD2|TRBV11-2|-|20
CASAPRGVSGLAGSSYEQYF
TGTGCCAGCGCCCCCCGGGGGGTATCGGGACTAGCGGGTAGTTCCTACGAGCAGTACTTC
>TRBJ2-3|TRBD2|TRBV4-1|-|18
CASSQEFGASGGTDTQYF
TGCGCCAGCAGCCAAGAATTCGGGGCTAGCGGGGGCACAGATACGCAGTATTTT
>TRBJ2-1|TRBD1|TRBV11-2|-|17
CVSTLGTVGSSYNEQFF
TGTGTCAGCACCTTGGGGACAGTAGGGAGCTCCTACAATGAGCAGTTCTTC
>TRBJ1-5|-|TRBV4-1|-|15
CASSPRENSNQPQHF
TGCGCCAGCAGCCCTAGAGAGAATAGCAATCAGCCCCAGCATTTT
>TRBJ2-7|TRBD2|TRBV6-2/TRBV6-3|few|15
CASRKPGLATYEQYF
TGTGCCAGCAGAAAACCGGGACTAGCGACCTACGAGCAGTACTTC
>TRBJ2-3|-|TRBV6-5|-|16
CASSVVRGSGADTQYF
TGTGCCAGCAGTGTCGTACGGGGGAGCGGCGCAGATACGCAGTATTTT